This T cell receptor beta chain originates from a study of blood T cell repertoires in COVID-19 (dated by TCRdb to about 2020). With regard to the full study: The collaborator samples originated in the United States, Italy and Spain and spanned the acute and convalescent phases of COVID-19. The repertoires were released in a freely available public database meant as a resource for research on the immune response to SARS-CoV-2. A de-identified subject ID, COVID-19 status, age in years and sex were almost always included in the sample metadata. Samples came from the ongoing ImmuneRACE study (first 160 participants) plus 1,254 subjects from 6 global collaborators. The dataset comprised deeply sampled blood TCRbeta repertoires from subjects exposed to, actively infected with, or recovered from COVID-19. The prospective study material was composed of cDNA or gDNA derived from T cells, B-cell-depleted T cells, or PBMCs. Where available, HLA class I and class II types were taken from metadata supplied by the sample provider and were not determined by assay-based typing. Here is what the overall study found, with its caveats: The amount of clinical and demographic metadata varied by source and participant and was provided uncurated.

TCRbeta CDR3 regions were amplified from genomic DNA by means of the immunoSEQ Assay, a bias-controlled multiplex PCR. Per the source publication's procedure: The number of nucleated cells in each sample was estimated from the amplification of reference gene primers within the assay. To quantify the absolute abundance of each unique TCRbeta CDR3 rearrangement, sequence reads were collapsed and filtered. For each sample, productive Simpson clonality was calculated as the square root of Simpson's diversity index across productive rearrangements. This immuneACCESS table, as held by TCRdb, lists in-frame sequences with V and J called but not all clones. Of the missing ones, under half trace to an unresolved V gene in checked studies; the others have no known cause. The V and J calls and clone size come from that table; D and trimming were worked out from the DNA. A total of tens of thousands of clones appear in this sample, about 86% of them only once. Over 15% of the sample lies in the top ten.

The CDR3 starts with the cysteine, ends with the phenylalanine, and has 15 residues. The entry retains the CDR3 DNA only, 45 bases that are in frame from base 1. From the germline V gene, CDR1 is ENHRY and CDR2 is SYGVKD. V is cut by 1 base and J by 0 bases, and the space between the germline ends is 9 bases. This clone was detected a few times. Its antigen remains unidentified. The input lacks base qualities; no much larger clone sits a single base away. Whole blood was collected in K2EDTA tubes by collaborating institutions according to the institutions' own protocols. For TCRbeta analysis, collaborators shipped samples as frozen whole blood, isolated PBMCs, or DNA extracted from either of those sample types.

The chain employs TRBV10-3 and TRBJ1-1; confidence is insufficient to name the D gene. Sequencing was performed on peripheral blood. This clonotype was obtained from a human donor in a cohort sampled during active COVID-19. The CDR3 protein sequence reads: CAISEYWQMNTEAFF. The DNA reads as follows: TGTGCCATCAGTGAGTATTGGCAGATGAACACTGAAGCTTTCTTT.